These 25 T cell receptor beta chains came from one sample sequenced in a study of TIL therapy for anti-PD-1-resistant metastatic lung cancer. The time point was: pre-treatment sample, taken before nivolumab and TIL therapy. The immunoSEQ assay was v3. Produced via immunoSEQ multiplex PCR; TCRdb's table is partial and in-frame only. This table has some 52,000 clones, roughly 85% appearing once. Sample: blood, taken at baseline. Receptor source: a woman aged 30 to 85 with non-small cell lung cancer.

The J gene is TRBJ1-2, the V gene TRBV6-5, with TRBD1 matching 11 bases. Germline V gene lookup returns CDR1 MNHEY and CDR2 SVGAGI. The CDR3 length is 15 residues. V dropped 6 bases and J dropped 3; count of bases not matched to a gene: 6. The CDR3 sequence is CASRTGGQGDYGYTF. The CDR3 DNA reads TGTGCCAGCAGAACTGGGGGACAGGGGGACTATGGCTACACCTTC.

V usage is TRBV7-7 and J usage is TRBJ2-3; a possible D gene is TRBD1 (6 bases). Germline V gene lookup returns CDR1 SSHAT and CDR2 FNYEAQ (reference sequence). This CDR3 contains 16 residues. Deletions cut 5 bases from V and 3 bases from J, with 18 bases between. The CDR3 is CASSPWGPGHTDTQYF. CDR3 DNA sequence: TGTGCCAGCAGCCCATGGGGGCCCGGCCATACAGATACGCAGTATTTT.

The chain uses TRBV7-6 and TRBJ1-1; TRBD1 aligns across 7 bases. CDR3 size: 15 residues. The ends lost 0 bases at V and 8 bases at J; junction bases unmatched: 9. From germline, CDR1 is SGHVS and CDR2 FNYEAQ. CDR3 amino acids: CASSLAPRGRGEAFF. As DNA, the CDR3 is TGTGCCAGCAGCTTAGCGCCTAGGGGGCGCGGGGAAGCTTTCTTT. The full variable domain, in which reference TRBV7-6 and TRBJ1-1 provide the parts outside the CDR3, is GAGVSQSPRYKVTKRGQDVALRCDPISGHVSLYWYRQALGQGPEFLTYFNYEAQQDKSGLPNDRFSAERPEGSISTLTIQRTEQRDSAMYRCASSLAPRGRGEAFFGQGTRLTVV.

The chain is built from TRBV4-1 and TRBJ2-4, with TRBD2 matching over 10 bases. The length of the CDR3 is 16 residues. Germline CDR1 MGHRA, CDR2 YSYEKL. With 2 bases clipped from V and 5 bases from J, the junction kept 6 bases outside the gene matches. The CDR3, as DNA: TGCGCCAGCAGCCAAATTGAGCGGGAGGGTCAAAACATTCAGTACTTC. It encodes CASSQIEREGQNIQYF.

The rearrangement uses TRBV6-1 and TRBJ2-5, with TRBD2 matching over 9 bases. The CDR3 extends over 15 amino acids. The germline V gene has CDR1 MNHNS and CDR2 SASEGT. Trimming cost V 4 bases and J 1 base; bases outside gene matches: 4. CDR3 nucleotide sequence: TGTGCCAGCAGTGGAATAGCGGGGGCCCAAGAGACCCAGTACTTC. Amino acids: CASSGIAGAQETQYF.

J is TRBJ2-3 and V is TRBV6-6; 9 bases agree with TRBD2. The CDR3 length is 15 residues. V shed 5 bases and J 2 bases; nucleotides not matched to a gene: 5. Germline loops: CDR1 MNHNY, CDR2 SVGAGI (reference sequence). CDR3 nucleotides: TGTGCCAGCAGTGGTGGACTAGCGCACACAGATACGCAGTATTTT. It encodes CASSGGLAHTDTQYF.

This chain links TRBV7-8 with TRBJ2-7; 7 bases match TRBD2. The CDR3 consists of 16 residues. In germline, CDR1 is SGHVS, CDR2 FQNEAQ. V shed 5 bases, J shed 1 base, and the junction held 11 bases outside the gene matches. The DNA of the CDR3 is TGTGCCAGCAGCCTCCCTCGGGGCGGGGGATCCTACGAGCAGTACTTC. It yields the protein CASSLPRGGGSYEQYF.

The chain couples TRBV5-4 to TRBJ2-7; D is possibly TRBD2 (6 bases). Germline CDR1 and CDR2: SGHNT and YYREEE (reference sequence). Trimming stripped 0 bases from V and 2 bases from J, with 15 bases between. The CDR3 has 16 amino acids. The CDR3 sequence is CASSLAGGALTYEQYF. DNA for the CDR3: TGTGCCAGCAGCTTGGCGGGCGGGGCCCTGACCTACGAGCAGTACTTC.

This clone has only a few counts. CDR3 in amino acids: CASITLSGYEQYF. CDR3 nucleotides: TGTGCCAGCATAACTCTTTCTGGCTACGAGCAGTACTTC. V usage is TRBV21-1 and J usage is TRBJ2-7; the table's D call of TRBD2 was not tested on the DNA. TRBV21-1 is deemed a pseudogene. This CDR3 has 13 residues.

The genes are TRBV27 and TRBJ1-5; no reliable D call. The CDR3 length is 14 residues. V was shortened by 2 bases and J by 0 bases, with 5 bases between the two germline ends. Germline V gene lookup returns CDR1 MNHEY and CDR2 SMNVEV (reference sequence). CDR3 sequence reads: CASSLGYSNQPQHF. Here the CDR3 DNA reads TGTGCCAGCAGTTTAGGTTATAGCAATCAGCCCCAGCATTTT.

The rearrangement links TRBV30 to TRBJ2-5; no firm D call. Trimming cost V 1 base and J 0 bases, with 0 bases left between them. CDR3 length: 11 residues. Germline CDR1 reads GTSNPN; CDR2 reads SVGIG (reference sequence). CDR3 DNA sequence: TGTGCCTGGAGTGACCAAGAGACCCAGTACTTC. It specifies CAWSDQETQYF.

The genes are TRBV28 and TRBJ2-7; D gene ambiguous. Trimming took off 1 base at V and 7 bases at J, with 8 bases between the two ends. This CDR3 has 12 amino acids. CDR1 MDHEN and CDR2 SYDVKM come from the germline V gene. CDR3 sequence reads: CASSLSEREQYF. CDR3 bases: TGTGCCAGCAGTTTATCCGAAAGGGAGCAGTACTTC.

The V gene is TRBV6-5, the J gene TRBJ1-5; tentative D call: TRBD1 (6 bases). The CDR3 sequence is 15 residues long. Trimming took off 2 bases at V and 5 bases at J, with 13 bases between the two ends. Looked up from germline, CDR1 is MNHEY and CDR2 is SVGAGI. The CDR3 sequence: CASSYTTGADQPQHF. The CDR3 DNA is TGTGCCAGCAGTTACACTACGGGGGCAGATCAGCCCCAGCATTTT.

In this sample, this clone turned up a few times. Other DNA sequences in this specimen translate into the identical CDR3. V usage is TRBV4-1 and J usage is TRBJ1-3; perhaps TRBD1 as D (5 bases). This CDR3 contains 13 residues. CDR1 is MGHRA, CDR2 YSYEKL, per germline. Trimming cost V 8 bases and J 2 bases, with 10 bases left between them. The CDR3 region has the DNA TGCGCCAGCTCACGGGGGGCTGGAAACACCATATATTTT. As protein: CASSRGAGNTIYF.

This clone was detected a few times. This chain links TRBV6-5 with TRBJ2-1, with TRBD2 matching over 9 bases. Germline lookup yields CDR1 MNHEY and CDR2 SVGAGI. The CDR3 has 13 amino acids. After removal of 6 bases from V and 7 bases from J, the junction contained 4 bases not matched to a gene. CDR3 region: CASRTTSGNEQFF. The DNA for the CDR3 is TGTGCCAGCAGAACGACTAGCGGTAATGAGCAGTTCTTC.

The gene calls are TRBV6-5 and TRBJ1-2, with D perhaps matching TRBD1 (5 bases). Per germline, CDR1 MNHEY and CDR2 SVGAGI. V shed 0 bases and J shed 4 bases, with 9 bases lying between them. The CDR3 has 14 residues. The CDR3 spells CASSYSKGTYGYTF. In nucleotides, the CDR3 is TGTGCCAGCAGTTACTCTAAGGGGACCTATGGCTACACCTTC.

The sample holds one count of this clone. CDR3 DNA: TGTGCCAGCAGCTTGCCGCGTGGAGCACTTAACTATGGCTACACCTTC. Translation: CASSLPRGALNYGYTF. This chain connects TRBV5-4 to TRBJ1-2, with D unclear. Germline V gene sequence: CDR1 SGHNT, CDR2 YYREEE (reference sequence). The CDR3 is 16 residues long. V was shortened by 1 base and J by 1 base, with 14 bases between the two germline ends. The full variable domain, rest sourced from reference TRBV5-4 and TRBJ1-2, is ETGVTQSPTHLIKTRGQQVTLRCSSQSGHNTVSWYQQALGQGPQFIFQYYREEENGRGNFPPRFSGLQFPNYSSELNVNALELDDSALYLCASSLPRGALNYGYTFGSGTRLTVV.

The chain carries TRBV30 and TRBJ1-1; D unclear. The V end was cut by 3 bases, the J end by 1 base, with 9 bases between. From germline, CDR1 is GTSNPN and CDR2 SVGIG (reference sequence). This CDR3 contains 13 residues. In nucleotides, the CDR3 is TGTGCCTGGAGCCTAGGTGGGAACACTGAAGCTTTCTTT. Protein sequence: CAWSLGGNTEAFF.

CDR3 amino acids: CASSPIQGANQPQHF. Here the CDR3 DNA reads TGTGCCAGCAGTCCCATCCAGGGGGCGAATCAGCCCCAGCATTTT. V and J are TRBV6-1 and TRBJ1-5; 8 nucleotides match TRBD1. Germline values: CDR1 MNHNS, CDR2 SASEGT. The CDR3 sequence is 15 residues long. The V and J ends lost 5 bases and 4 bases, in that order; junction bases with no gene match: 7.

This chain links TRBV29-1 with TRBJ2-3; 14 nucleotides agree with TRBD2. Trimming at V came to 7 bases and at J to 3 bases, leaving 3 bases not matched to a gene. Germline CDR1 SQVTM, CDR2 ANQGSEA. The length of the CDR3 is 14 residues. The CDR3 loop reads CSGRTSGGTDTQYF. The CDR3 DNA sequence: TGCAGCGGGAGGACTAGCGGGGGGACAGATACGCAGTATTTT.

The chain is built from TRBV30 and TRBJ1-1, with D tentatively TRBD1 (6 bases). V dropped 0 bases and J dropped 4 bases, with 9 bases sitting between them. From germline, CDR1 is GTSNPN and CDR2 SVGIG (reference sequence). The CDR3 is made up of 13 amino acids. The DNA of the CDR3 is TGTGCCTGGAGTGTAAAAGGGGGCACTGAAGCTTTCTTT. It codes for CAWSVKGGTEAFF. Filled out from reference TRBV30 and TRBJ1-1, the complete variable domain reads SQTIHQWPATLVQPVGSPLSLECTVEGTSNPNLYWYRQAAGRGLQLLFYSVGIGQISSEVPQNLSASRPQDRQFILSSKKLLLSDSGFYLCAWSVKGGTEAFFGQGTRLTVV.

This clone was detected only once. CDR3 nucleotide sequence: TGTGCCAGCATCAGGACAGGACGCACAGATACGCAGTATTTT. Translating gives CASIRTGRTDTQYF. The genes are TRBV28 and TRBJ2-3, with TRBD1 identical over 7 bases. V gave up 7 bases and J gave up 1 base; unmatched junction bases: 5. Germline CDR1 reads MDHEN; CDR2 reads SYDVKM. The length of the CDR3 is 14 residues.

The V gene is TRBV6-5, the J gene TRBJ1-1; a possible D gene is TRBD1 (6 bases). Trimming left V 5 bases short and J 7 bases short, with 17 bases between. Germline CDR1 MNHEY, CDR2 SVGAGI. The CDR3 runs 14 residues. The CDR3 loop is CASSASYRDLEAFF. The CDR3 nucleotides read TGTGCCAGCAGTGCGAGTTACAGGGACCTTGAAGCTTTCTTT.

The gene calls are TRBV25-1 and TRBJ2-4; 8 nucleotides agree with TRBD2. V dropped 3 bases and J dropped 7; count of bases not matched to a gene: 11. CDR1 is MGHDK and CDR2 is SYGVNS in the germline V gene. This CDR3 comprises 16 residues. The CDR3 region has the DNA TGTGCCAGCAGTGACGTAGCGGGACCTCCATGGAACATTCAGTACTTC. As protein: CASSDVAGPPWNIQYF.

The chain joins TRBV6-1 to TRBJ1-3; TRBD1 might be the D (5 bases). The ends were cut back, 1 base at V and 4 bases at J, with 11 bases in the middle. This CDR3 comprises 15 residues. Germline lookup yields CDR1 MNHNS and CDR2 SASEGT. CDR3 sequence: CASSEVGTEGNTIYF. For the CDR3, the DNA is TGTGCCAGCAGTGAAGTGGGGACTGAAGGAAACACCATATATTTT.